A single sample gave rise to the 5 T cell receptor beta chains below, sequenced in a study of regulatory T cells in long-lasting Graves disease. TCR beta libraries were built with iRepertoire HTBI primers and Arm-PCR of CDR3 regions. TCRdb re-called the multiplex PCR reads with MiXCR, one entry per CDR3 protein. This table holds some 460,000 distinct CDR3 sequences, around 16% found once. The time point was: newly diagnosed GD, antithyroid drugs for less than 3 months. The TCR library used RNA extracted from PBMCs. The same specimen was also included in a second study, on T cells in Graves' hyperthyroidism and ophthalmopathy.

The material sequenced was peripheral blood mononuclear cells (PBMCs), taken at new diagnosis, from a patient treated with antithyroid drugs. These receptors all stem from a man aged 35 to 55 with Graves disease.

The chain has TRBV6-1 and TRBJ2-3, with TRBD1 matching over 8 bases. The CDR3 totals 14 residues. The germline V gene encodes CDR1 MNHNS and CDR2 SASEGT. After removal of 3 bases from V and 5 bases from J, the junction contained 4 bases not matched to a gene. CDR3 sequence: CASSEGQELDTQYF. CDR3 coding DNA: TGTGCCAGCAGTGAGGGACAGGAACTAGATACGCAGTATTTT.

The chain links TRBV19 to TRBJ2-7; the D gene is possibly TRBD2 (6 bases). This CDR3 is 11 amino acids long. Trimming removed 8 bases at V and 6 bases at J, with 11 bases between. Germline V gives CDR1 LNHDA, CDR2 SQIVND (reference sequence). DNA for the CDR3: TGTGCCAGTGGCTCCGGGAGCGAGCAGTACTTC. Translation gives CASGSGSEQYF.

As to this clonotype: A much larger clone differs by one base, so this may be a read error. CDR3 sequence (DNA): TGTGCCAGCAGTGACCATATTCGAGAGACCCAGTACTTC. It is translated as CASSDHIRETQYF. This rearrangement joins TRBV2 to TRBJ2-5; unclear D gene. The V gene lost 3 bases and the J gene lost 4 bases, with 9 bases spanning the gap. Germline V lookup: CDR1 SNHLY, CDR2 FYNNEI. The CDR3 spans 13 residues.

The chain is built from TRBV6-1 and TRBJ2-3; 8 bases map to TRBD2. CDR1 MNHNS and CDR2 SASEGT come from the germline V gene. Losses at the gene ends were 6 bases for V and 2 bases for J; bases not matched to a gene: 7. The CDR3 totals 15 residues. The DNA for the CDR3 is TGTGCCAGCAGCCTAAGCGGGAGCAACACAGATACGCAGTATTTT. Translated, it gives CASSLSGSNTDTQYF.

This clonotype was seen repeatedly, ten times or more. This chain uses TRBV30 with TRBJ2-7, with 7 bases aligning to TRBD1. Losses at the gene ends were 2 bases for V and 2 bases for J; bases not matched to a gene: 6. Germline values: CDR1 GTSNPN, CDR2 SVGIG (reference sequence). The CDR3 runs 14 residues. The CDR3 DNA sequence: TGTGCCTGGAGTACTCCTGGGACAGCCTACGAGCAGTACTTC. This gives the protein CAWSTPGTAYEQYF.